The next 28 T cell receptor beta chains were all read from a single sample in a study of blood T cell repertoires in COVID-19. Profiling relied on immunoSEQ multiplex PCR, and the TCRdb table lists in-frame clones only, not all of them. The sample consists of some 83,000 clones, about 87% of them appearing once. The sequencing input was peripheral blood. The origin of the receptors is an elderly man with active or convalescent COVID-19.

Only a few counts were recorded for this clone. The chain uses TRBV11-2 and TRBJ1-2, with TRBD1 as a possible D gene (6 bases). The CDR3 covers 14 residues. Deletions cut 7 bases from V and 1 base from J, with 13 bases between. CDR1 and CDR2 from the germline V gene are SGHAT and FQNNGV. The DNA of the CDR3 is TGTGCCAGCACTCCCAGCAGGGGTAACTATGGCTACACCTTC. Translating it yields CASTPSRGNYGYTF.

This clone came up once. The chain uses TRBV6-4 and TRBJ1-2, with D perhaps matching TRBD1 (6 bases). The germline V gene encodes CDR1 MRHNA and CDR2 SNTAGT. The CDR3 has 12 residues. Trimming shortened V by 6 bases and J by 8 bases, and 13 bases separated the two germline ends. CDR3 in DNA: TGTGCCAGCAGGGCCTCGGGGGGCGGCTACACCTTC. Residues: CASRASGGGYTF.

The chain uses TRBV7-2 and TRBJ2-1; 9 bases map to TRBD2. CDR1 and CDR2 (germline): SGHTA, FQGNSA. V was clipped by 5 bases and J by 7 bases; unmatched bases: 9. The length of the CDR3 is 15 residues. The CDR3, as DNA: TGTGCCAGCAGCCCGGGACTAGCATTTGGGAATGAGCAGTTCTTC. This sequence encodes CASSPGLAFGNEQFF.

This clone has a single count. This chain uses TRBV11-3 with TRBJ1-4, with 8 bases fitting TRBD1. This CDR3 is built from 15 residues. The J segment lost 8 bases and the V segment lost 5 bases, leaving 10 bases of the junction unmatched. Germline CDR1 reads SGHNT; CDR2 reads YENEEA. The CDR3 DNA sequence: TGTGCCAGCAGCCCTAGGACAGGGCTGGGAGAAAAACTGTTTTTT. Its protein is CASSPRTGLGEKLFF.

The J gene is TRBJ1-1, the V gene TRBV7-9; 12 nucleotides align to TRBD1. Germline V lookup: CDR1 SEHNR, CDR2 FQNEAQ (reference sequence). Trimming took 10 bases from V and 5 from J; bases not matched to a gene: 11. This CDR3 has 15 amino acids. The CDR3 region is CAIKPPGQGATEAFF. The CDR3 DNA sequence: TGTGCCATAAAACCCCCGGGACAGGGGGCTACTGAAGCTTTCTTT.

This clone was recorded once. This rearrangement joins TRBV7-9 to TRBJ1-6; 8 bases match TRBD1. The CDR3 covers 15 residues. V shed 5 bases, J shed 7 bases, and the junction held 7 bases outside the gene matches. CDR1 and CDR2 (germline): SEHNR, FQNEAQ (reference sequence). This chain's CDR3 is CASSPLDRENSPLHF. In DNA, the CDR3 is TGTGCCAGCAGCCCGTTGGACAGGGAGAATTCACCCCTCCACTTT.

This clone was recorded a few times. This chain links TRBV5-1 with TRBJ1-2; D is ambiguous. Germline V lookup: CDR1 SGHRS, CDR2 YFSETQ. V was shortened by 1 base and J by 0 bases, with 4 bases between the two germline ends. The CDR3 has 13 residues. Written as DNA, the CDR3 is TGCGCCAGCAGCTTGTCCGCTAACTATGGCTACACCTTC. Translation gives CASSLSANYGYTF.

This sequence joins TRBV28 and TRBJ1-6; D is unresolved. The CDR3 is made up of 14 amino acids. CDR1 and CDR2 (germline): MDHEN, SYDVKM. Deletions cut 3 bases from V and 7 bases from J, with 10 bases between. CDR3 DNA sequence: TGTGCCAGCAGTTTGCAGTATACGAATTCACCCCTCCACTTT. Its protein product is CASSLQYTNSPLHF.

The V call is TRBV29-1, the J call TRBJ2-1, with 7 bases matching TRBD1. The CDR3 consists of 12 residues. With 7 bases clipped from V and 10 bases from J, the junction kept 10 bases outside the gene matches. CDR1 SQVTM and CDR2 ANQGSEA come from the germline V gene. CDR3 nucleotide sequence: TGCAGCGGGAAGGACAGGCTGCAGGAGCAGTTCTTC. As protein: CSGKDRLQEQFF.

The chain recombines TRBV10-1 with TRBJ2-1; tentative D call: TRBD2 (5 bases). V lost 1 base to trimming and J lost 9 bases, with 13 bases between them. Germline loops: CDR1 WNHNN, CDR2 SYGVQD (reference sequence). The CDR3 is made up of 14 amino acids. The DNA of the CDR3 is TGCGCCAGCAGTGAGTGGCGGGCCTCAACTGAGCAGTTCTTC. This gives the protein CASSEWRASTEQFF.

This CDR3 is CASSQFASGRETQYF. The DNA for the CDR3 is TGTGCCAGCAGCCAATTCGCTAGCGGGCGAGAGACCCAGTACTTC. V is TRBV14 and J is TRBJ2-5, with 8 bases aligning to TRBD2. The CDR3 spans 15 residues. With 2 bases clipped from V and 4 bases from J, the junction kept 6 bases outside the gene matches. The germline V gene has CDR1 SGHDN and CDR2 FVKESK.

The chain recombines TRBV6-5 with TRBJ2-7; 9 bases line up with TRBD1. CDR3 length: 14 residues. Germline CDR1 MNHEY, CDR2 SVGAGI. V was clipped by 9 bases and J by 3 bases; unmatched bases: 9. Written as DNA, the CDR3 is TGTGCCAGTAAAACTCCGGGACAGGGCTACGAGCAGTACGTC. Protein: CASKTPGQGYEQYV.

The CDR3 sequence: CASSTSGSYEQYV. CDR3 bases: TGTGCCAGCAGTACTAGCGGGAGCTACGAGCAGTACGTC. The chain couples TRBV6-2 or TRBV6-3 to TRBJ2-7, with 11 bases identical to TRBD2. Germline CDR1 and CDR2: MNHEY and SVGEGT. There are 13 residues in the CDR3. Trimming removed 5 bases from V and 3 bases from J; junction bases left unmatched: 0.

The gene calls are TRBV24-1 and TRBJ1-1, with a tentative D call TRBD1 (5 bases). Trimming cost V 11 bases and J 1 base, with 13 bases left between them. CDR1 is KGHDR and CDR2 is SFDVKD in the germline V gene. The CDR3 is 13 residues long. CDR3 DNA sequence: TGTGCCATGCGGTGTGGGGCGAACACTGAAGCTTTCTTT. Protein: CAMRCGANTEAFF.

The CDR3 DNA is TGTGCCTGGGGGCGAGCTAACTATGGCTACACCTTC. Protein sequence: CAWGRANYGYTF. J is TRBJ1-2 and V is TRBV30; D is unresolved. The CDR3 is 12 amino acids. Trimming removed 5 bases at V and 0 bases at J, with 7 bases between. In germline, CDR1 is GTSNPN, CDR2 SVGIG (reference sequence).

The chain recombines TRBV3-1 (or the pseudogene TRBV3-2) with TRBJ1-4; 10 positions agree with TRBD1. After removal of 1 base from V and 6 bases from J, the junction contained 5 bases not matched to a gene. The CDR3 is made up of 16 amino acids. Germline V gives CDR1 LGHDT, CDR2 YNNKEL (reference sequence). CDR3 loop: CASSQVRTGGHEKLFF. For the CDR3, the DNA is TGTGCCAGCAGCCAAGTCAGGACAGGGGGTCATGAAAAACTGTTTTTT.

The chain carries TRBV5-5 and TRBJ2-3, with 8 bases fitting TRBD2. Germline lookup yields CDR1 SGHKS and CDR2 YYEKEE (reference sequence). This CDR3 is built from 15 residues. The junction had 0 bases not matched to a gene; V was cut back by 0 bases and J by 0 bases. Here the CDR3 DNA reads TGTGCCAGCAGCTTGGCTAGCGGGAGCACAGATACGCAGTATTTT. This gives the protein CASSLASGSTDTQYF.

V is TRBV4-1 and J is TRBJ2-1; 12 bases are shared with TRBD2. V lost 0 bases, J lost 7 bases, and 1 base stayed unmatched. CDR3 length equals 15 residues. Germline V gives CDR1 MGHRA, CDR2 YSYEKL. The DNA for the CDR3 is TGCGCCAGCAGCCAAGATACTAGCGGGAGGAATGAGCAGTTCTTC. It codes for CASSQDTSGRNEQFF.

The rearrangement joins TRBV5-1 to TRBJ1-3, with D possibly matching TRBD1 (5 bases). Trimming shortened V by 4 bases and J by 3 bases, and 14 bases separated the two germline ends. The CDR3 spans 15 residues. Germline assignment: CDR1 SGHRS and CDR2 YFSETQ. The CDR3 DNA follows: TGCGCCAGCAGCACCGGGACTGGGATTGGAAACACCATATATTTT. Protein product: CASSTGTGIGNTIYF.

This rearrangement joins TRBV3-1 (or the pseudogene TRBV3-2) to TRBJ2-3, with a tentative D call TRBD1 (6 bases). Trimming pared 4 bases from V and 2 bases from J, leaving 16 bases between. Germline CDR1 reads LGHDT; CDR2 reads YNNKEL (reference sequence). The CDR3 contains 16 residues. Here the CDR3 DNA reads TGTGCCAGCAGCCGGACCCGGGACACCCTCACAGATACGCAGTATTTT. It codes for CASSRTRDTLTDTQYF.

There are a few counts of this clone. The CDR3 nucleotides are TGTGCCAGCTCACGAGACGGGTTGAACACTGAAGCTTTCTTT. Translating gives CASSRDGLNTEAFF. This chain links TRBV18 with TRBJ1-1, with D unclear. Germline V CDR1 and CDR2: KGHSH, LQKENI. This CDR3 spans 14 amino acids. V lost 4 bases to trimming and J lost 0 bases, with 9 bases between them.

The chain is built from TRBV18 and TRBJ1-5, with D unclear. Germline-derived CDR1 and CDR2 are KGHSH and LQKENI. Trimming pared 5 bases from V and 6 bases from J, leaving 17 bases between. The CDR3 covers 15 residues. This CDR3 is CASSTTGLRGQPQHF. The CDR3 DNA reads as TGTGCCAGCTCAACGACCGGACTGCGGGGTCAGCCCCAGCATTTT. Combining the CDR3 with reference TRBV18 and TRBJ1-5 gives the whole variable domain NAGVMQNPRHLVRRRGQEARLRCSPMKGHSHVYWYRQLPEEGLKFMVYLQKENIIDESGMPKERFSAEFPKEGPSILRIQQVVRGDSAAYFCASSTTGLRGQPQHFGDGTRLSIL.

The gene calls are TRBV4-2 and TRBJ1-4; perhaps TRBD1 as D (6 bases). This CDR3 contains 17 residues. Germline CDR1 is LGHNA and CDR2 is YNFKEQ. Trimming shortened V by 0 bases and J by 7 bases, and 18 bases separated the two germline ends. Here the CDR3 reads CASSQDLGQGLFEKLFF. DNA for the CDR3: TGTGCCAGCAGCCAAGATCTCGGGCAGGGGCTATTTGAAAAACTGTTTTTT.

The chain couples TRBV7-8 to TRBJ2-4, with D perhaps matching TRBD2 (7 bases). Trimming shortened V by 5 bases and J by 0 bases, and 17 bases separated the two germline ends. Germline V lookup: CDR1 SGHVS, CDR2 FQNEAQ. The CDR3 has 17 amino acids. Here the CDR3 DNA reads TGTGCCAGCAGCCCCCGGGGGGCGGTTCTAGCCAAAAACATTCAGTACTTC. Its protein is CASSPRGAVLAKNIQYF.

This clone was detected only once. This chain uses TRBV5-1 with TRBJ2-5, with D possibly matching TRBD2 (7 bases). CDR3 size: 14 residues. Germline-derived CDR1 and CDR2 are SGHRS and YFSETQ. V gave up 5 bases and J gave up 5 bases, with 16 bases separating them. The CDR3 protein is CASSLGGGGETQYF. CDR3 sequence (DNA): TGCGCCAGCAGTTTAGGAGGGGGAGGGGAGACCCAGTACTTC. Full variable domain (remainder filled in from reference TRBV5-1 and TRBJ2-5): KAGVTQTPRYLIKTRGQQVTLSCSPISGHRSVSWYQQTPGQGLQFLFEYFSETQRNKGNFPGRFSGRQFSNSRSEMNVSTLELGDSALYLCASSLGGGGETQYFGPGTRLLVL.

This sequence joins TRBV18 and TRBJ1-6; a weak D match, TRBD1 (6 bases). Trimming took 3 bases from V and 0 from J, leaving 9 bases between them. Germline V CDR1 and CDR2: KGHSH, LQKENI. The CDR3 spans 16 residues. The CDR3 protein is CASSPGQSSYNSPLHF. As DNA, the CDR3 is TGTGCCAGCTCACCCGGACAGAGCTCCTATAATTCACCCCTCCACTTT.

This chain's CDR3 is CASRGQGFNEQYV. The CDR3 DNA follows: TGTGCCAGCAGAGGACAGGGGTTCAACGAGCAGTACGTC. The genes are TRBV6-6 and TRBJ2-7; 9 bases agree with TRBD1. The V segment lost 6 bases and the J segment 5 bases; nucleotides outside the gene matches: 5. CDR3 length: 13 amino acids. The germline gives CDR1 MNHNY, CDR2 SVGAGI (reference sequence).

The chain joins TRBV20-1 to TRBJ1-5; D is uncertain. The V and J ends lost 3 bases and 3 bases respectively, with 9 bases between them. Germline-derived CDR1 and CDR2 are DFQATT and SNEGSKA (reference sequence). This CDR3 comprises 13 residues. CDR3 nucleotides: TGCAGTGCTAGTGAGTCCTTCAATCAGCCCCAGCATTTT. Its translation: CSASESFNQPQHF.